This T cell receptor beta chain comes out of a study of blood T cell repertoires in COVID-19. Sequencing used immunoSEQ multiplex PCR; TCRdb keeps in-frame clones, though not all of them. This sample yields around 260,000 clones, of which about nine tenths are seen a single time; around 1.5% belongs to the top ten. This CDR3 has 13 residues. Germline CDR1 is SGHTA and CDR2 is FQGTGA. V was trimmed by 5 bases and J by 4 bases, leaving 9 bases between them. V and J are TRBV7-3 and TRBJ2-1; D is ambiguous. Sequenced sample: peripheral blood. The TCR comes from a woman aged 40 to 50 who had recovered from COVID-19. The CDR3 nucleotides are TGTGCCAGCAGCCCTTCCCGGTACAATGAGCAGTTCTTC. Protein: CASSPSRYNEQFF.